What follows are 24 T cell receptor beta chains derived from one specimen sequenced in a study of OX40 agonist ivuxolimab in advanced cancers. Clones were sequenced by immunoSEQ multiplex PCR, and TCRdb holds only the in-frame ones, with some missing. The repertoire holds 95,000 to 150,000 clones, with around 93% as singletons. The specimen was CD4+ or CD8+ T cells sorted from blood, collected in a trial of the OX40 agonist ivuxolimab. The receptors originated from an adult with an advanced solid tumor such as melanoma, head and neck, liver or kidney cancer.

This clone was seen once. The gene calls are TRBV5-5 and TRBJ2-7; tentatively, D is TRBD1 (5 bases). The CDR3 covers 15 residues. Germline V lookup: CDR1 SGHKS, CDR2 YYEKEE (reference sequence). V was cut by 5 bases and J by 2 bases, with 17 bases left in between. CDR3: CASSYASGPTYEQYF. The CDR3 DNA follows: TGTGCCAGCAGTTACGCCTCAGGGCCAACCTACGAGCAGTACTTC.

Written as DNA, the CDR3 is TGCGCCAGCAGCTTGGGGGACAGGGATGGAAACACCATATATTTT. Amino acids: CASSLGDRDGNTIYF. The chain couples TRBV5-1 to TRBJ1-3; TRBD1 matches at 9 bases. Germline-derived CDR1 and CDR2 are SGHRS and YFSETQ. The length of the CDR3 is 15 residues. J was trimmed by 3 bases and V by 0 bases; bases with no gene match: 1.

CDR3 bases: TGTGCCAGCAGCTTGGCCGGTCATTCCTACGAGCAGTACTTC. It specifies CASSLAGHSYEQYF. This rearrangement joins TRBV5-4 to TRBJ2-7; no definite D call. Germline CDR1 reads SGHNT; CDR2 reads YYREEE (reference sequence). V gave up 0 bases and J gave up 1 base, with 8 bases separating them. This CDR3 is 14 amino acids long.

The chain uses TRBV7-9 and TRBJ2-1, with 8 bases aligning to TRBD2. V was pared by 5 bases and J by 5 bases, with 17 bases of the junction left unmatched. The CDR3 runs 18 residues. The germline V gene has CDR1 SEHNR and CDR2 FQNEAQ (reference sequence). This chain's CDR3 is CASSHAGTPAGADNEQFF. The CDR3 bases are TGTGCCAGCAGCCACGCGGGCACCCCAGCGGGGGCCGACAATGAGCAGTTCTTC. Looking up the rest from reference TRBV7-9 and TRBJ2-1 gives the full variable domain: DTGVSQNPRHKITKRGQNVTFRCDPISEHNRLYWYRQTLGQGPEFLTYFQNEAQLEKSRLLSDRFSAERPKGSFSTLEIQRTEQGDSAMYLCASSHAGTPAGADNEQFFGPGTRLTVL.

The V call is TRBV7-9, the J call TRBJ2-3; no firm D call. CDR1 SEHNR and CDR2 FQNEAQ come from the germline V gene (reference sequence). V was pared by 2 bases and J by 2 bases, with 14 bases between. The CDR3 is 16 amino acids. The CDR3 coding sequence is TGTGCCAGCAGCTTATTCGTGTCGGCCCTCACAGATACGCAGTATTTT. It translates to CASSLFVSALTDTQYF.

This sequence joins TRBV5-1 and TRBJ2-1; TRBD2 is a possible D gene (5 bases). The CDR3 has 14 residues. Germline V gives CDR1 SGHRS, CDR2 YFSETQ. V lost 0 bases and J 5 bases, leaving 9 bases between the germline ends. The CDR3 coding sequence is TGCGCCAGCAGCTTGGGGACTTTAAACAATGAGCAGTTCTTC. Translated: CASSLGTLNNEQFF. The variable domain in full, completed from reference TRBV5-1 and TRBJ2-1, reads KAGVTQTPRYLIKTRGQQVTLSCSPISGHRSVSWYQQTPGQGLQFLFEYFSETQRNKGNFPGRFSGRQFSNSRSEMNVSTLELGDSALYLCASSLGTLNNEQFFGPGTRLTVL.

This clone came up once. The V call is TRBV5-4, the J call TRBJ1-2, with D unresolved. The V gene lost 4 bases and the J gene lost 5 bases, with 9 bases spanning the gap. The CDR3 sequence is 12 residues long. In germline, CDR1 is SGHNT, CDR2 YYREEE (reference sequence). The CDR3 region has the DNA TGTGCCAGCAGCACCCCCGAATATGGCTACACCTTC. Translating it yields CASSTPEYGYTF.

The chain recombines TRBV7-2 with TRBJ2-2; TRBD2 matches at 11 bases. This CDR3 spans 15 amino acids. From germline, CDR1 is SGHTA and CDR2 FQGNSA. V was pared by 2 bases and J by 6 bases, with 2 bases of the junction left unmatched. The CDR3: CASSLLAGGSGELFF. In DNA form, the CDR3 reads TGTGCCAGCAGCTTACTAGCGGGGGGATCCGGGGAGCTGTTTTTT.

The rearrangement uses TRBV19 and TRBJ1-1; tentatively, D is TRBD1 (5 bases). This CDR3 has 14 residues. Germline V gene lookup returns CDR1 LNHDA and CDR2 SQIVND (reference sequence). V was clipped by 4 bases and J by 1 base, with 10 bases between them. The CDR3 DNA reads TGTGCCAGTAGTACACGGACAACGAACACTGAAGCTTTCTTT. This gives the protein CASSTRTTNTEAFF.

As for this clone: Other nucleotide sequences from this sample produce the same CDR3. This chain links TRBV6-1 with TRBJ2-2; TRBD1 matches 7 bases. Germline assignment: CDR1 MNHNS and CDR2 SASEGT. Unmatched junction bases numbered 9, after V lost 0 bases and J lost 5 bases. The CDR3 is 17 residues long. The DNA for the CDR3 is TGTGCCAGCAGTGAAGCCTCGAGGGGGCCTGATACCGGGGAGCTGTTTTTT. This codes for CASSEASRGPDTGELFF.

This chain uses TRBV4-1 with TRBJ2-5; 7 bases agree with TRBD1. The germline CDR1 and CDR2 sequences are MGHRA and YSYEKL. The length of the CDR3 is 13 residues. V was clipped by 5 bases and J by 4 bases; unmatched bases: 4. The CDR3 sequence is CASSLTGRETQYF. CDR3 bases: TGCGCCAGCAGCTTGACAGGGCGAGAGACCCAGTACTTC.

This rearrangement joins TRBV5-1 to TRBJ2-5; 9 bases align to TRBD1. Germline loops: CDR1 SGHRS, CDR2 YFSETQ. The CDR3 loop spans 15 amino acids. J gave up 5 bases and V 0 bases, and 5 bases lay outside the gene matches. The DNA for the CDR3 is TGCGCCAGCAGCTTGGCACAGGGGGCAGGGGAGACCCAGTACTTC. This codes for CASSLAQGAGETQYF.

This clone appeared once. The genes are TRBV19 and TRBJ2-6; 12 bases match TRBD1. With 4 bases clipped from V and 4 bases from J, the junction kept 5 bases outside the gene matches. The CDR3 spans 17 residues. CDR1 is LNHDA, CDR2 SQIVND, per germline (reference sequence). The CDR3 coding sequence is TGTGCCAGTAGTACCTATGGGACAGGGGGCGGGGCCAACGTCCTGACTTTC. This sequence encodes CASSTYGTGGGANVLTF.

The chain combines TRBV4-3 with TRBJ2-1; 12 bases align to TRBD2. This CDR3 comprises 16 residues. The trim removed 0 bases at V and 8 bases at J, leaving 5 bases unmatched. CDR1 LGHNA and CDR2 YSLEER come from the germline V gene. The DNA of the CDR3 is TGCGCCAGCAGCCAAGATCGAAGACTAGCGGGAGATGAGCAGTTCTTC. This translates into CASSQDRRLAGDEQFF.

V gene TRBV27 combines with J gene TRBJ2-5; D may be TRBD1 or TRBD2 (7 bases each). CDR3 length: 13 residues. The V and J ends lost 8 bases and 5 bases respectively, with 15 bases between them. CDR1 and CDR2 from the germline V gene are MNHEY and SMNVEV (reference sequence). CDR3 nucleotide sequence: TGTGCCAGCCGCAGGGGGGGCTACGAGACCCAGTACTTC. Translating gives CASRRGGYETQYF.

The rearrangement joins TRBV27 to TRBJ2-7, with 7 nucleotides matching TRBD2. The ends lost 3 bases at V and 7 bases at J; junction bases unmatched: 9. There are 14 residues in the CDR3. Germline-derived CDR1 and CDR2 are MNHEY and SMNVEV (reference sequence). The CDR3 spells CASSLSRLAREQYF. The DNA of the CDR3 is TGTGCCAGCAGTTTGTCGAGACTAGCAAGGGAGCAGTACTTC.

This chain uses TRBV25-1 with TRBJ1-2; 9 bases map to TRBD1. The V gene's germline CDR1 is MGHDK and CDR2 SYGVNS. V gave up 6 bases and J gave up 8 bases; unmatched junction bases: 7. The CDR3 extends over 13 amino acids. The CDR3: CASRGQGIGGYTF. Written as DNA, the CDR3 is TGTGCCAGCAGAGGACAGGGGATAGGGGGCTACACCTTC.

CDR3 nucleotides: TGTGCCAGCTCACCACGTCGAACGGGACTAGCGGGAGGGACAGATACGCAGTATTTT. This translates into CASSPRRTGLAGGTDTQYF. This chain connects TRBV18 to TRBJ2-3; TRBD2 matches at 16 bases. This CDR3 contains 19 residues. CDR1 and CDR2 (germline): KGHSH, LQKENI. Trimming removed 1 base from V and 3 bases from J; junction bases left unmatched: 7.

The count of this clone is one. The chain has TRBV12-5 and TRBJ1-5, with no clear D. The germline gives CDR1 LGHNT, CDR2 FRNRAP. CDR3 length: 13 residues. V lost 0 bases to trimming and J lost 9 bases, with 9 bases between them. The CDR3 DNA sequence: TGTGCTAGTGGTTTGGTAACGGTGGTGCCCCAGCATTTT. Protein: CASGLVTVVPQHF.

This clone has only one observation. The CDR3 bases are TGTGCCAGCTCACCACGGGACATCTACGAGCAGTACTTC. Amino acid sequence: CASSPRDIYEQYF. The V gene is TRBV18, the J gene TRBJ2-7, with D perhaps TRBD1 (6 bases). V was clipped by 1 base and J by 3 bases, with 7 bases between them. Germline V gene data show CDR1 as KGHSH and CDR2 as LQKENI. The length of the CDR3 is 13 residues.

CDR3 sequence reads: CATSSTGSMNTEAFF. The CDR3 region has the DNA TGTGCCACCAGCAGTACAGGGTCTATGAACACTGAAGCTTTCTTT. The V gene is TRBV15, the J gene TRBJ1-1, with a possible D match to TRBD1 (6 bases). The germline V gene encodes CDR1 LNHNV and CDR2 YYDKDF (reference sequence). V dropped 3 bases and J dropped 0 bases, with 11 bases sitting between them. The CDR3 length is 15 residues.

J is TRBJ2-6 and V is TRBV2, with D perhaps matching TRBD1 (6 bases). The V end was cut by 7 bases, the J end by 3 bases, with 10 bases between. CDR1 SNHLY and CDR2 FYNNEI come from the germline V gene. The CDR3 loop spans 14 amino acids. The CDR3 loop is CASTGTRGANVLTF. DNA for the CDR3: TGTGCCAGCACCGGGACACGTGGGGCCAACGTCCTGACTTTC.

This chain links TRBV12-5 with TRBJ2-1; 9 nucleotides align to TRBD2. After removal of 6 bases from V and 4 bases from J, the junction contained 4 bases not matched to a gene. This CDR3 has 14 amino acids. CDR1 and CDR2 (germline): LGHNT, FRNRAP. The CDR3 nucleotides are TGTGCTAGTGGCCCCAGCGGGGGGTACAATGAGCAGTTCTTC. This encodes CASGPSGGYNEQFF.

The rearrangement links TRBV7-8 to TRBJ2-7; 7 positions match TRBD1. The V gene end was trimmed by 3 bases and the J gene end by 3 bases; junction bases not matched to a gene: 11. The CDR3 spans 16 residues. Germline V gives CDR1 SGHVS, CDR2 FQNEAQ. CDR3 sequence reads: CASSFGGQAGFYEQYF. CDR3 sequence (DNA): TGTGCCAGCAGCTTCGGAGGACAGGCTGGCTTCTACGAGCAGTACTTC.